This TCR beta chain was recorded in a study of Graves' ophthalmopathy and Graves' hyperthyroidism. Looking at the study overall: Peripheral blood was gathered at first diagnosis, ahead of any treatment whatsoever.

In this sample, this clonotype turned up many times. Antigen specificity is unknown. Study-wide results and limits: Blood was where most expanded thyroid clonotypes above 0.001 frequency also turned up. Ophthalmopathy and stable hyperthyroidism were discriminated by a 13-signature model, with about 90% sensitivity and under 84% specificity.

RNA transcripts served as template for amplifying TCR beta CDR3 sequences. The library came from an HTBI-primed first-round RT-PCR and a second-round multiplex PCR. A single record per CDR3 protein comes from TCRdb applying MiXCR to the multiplex PCR reads. The sample lists 300,000 to 400,000 distinct CDR3 sequences, under 20% occurring once. Germline V gene lookup returns CDR1 MNHEY and CDR2 SVGEGT. V was trimmed by 6 bases and J by 1 base, leaving 4 bases between them. CDR3 length: 12 amino acids. The sample was peripheral blood. The receptor comes from an adult man with Graves' ophthalmopathy. This rearrangement joins TRBV6-2 or TRBV6-3 to TRBJ1-5; D is unresolved. The CDR3 nucleotides read TGTGCCAGCAGAACAAGCAATCAGCCCCAGCATTTT. Its translation: CASRTSNQPQHF.